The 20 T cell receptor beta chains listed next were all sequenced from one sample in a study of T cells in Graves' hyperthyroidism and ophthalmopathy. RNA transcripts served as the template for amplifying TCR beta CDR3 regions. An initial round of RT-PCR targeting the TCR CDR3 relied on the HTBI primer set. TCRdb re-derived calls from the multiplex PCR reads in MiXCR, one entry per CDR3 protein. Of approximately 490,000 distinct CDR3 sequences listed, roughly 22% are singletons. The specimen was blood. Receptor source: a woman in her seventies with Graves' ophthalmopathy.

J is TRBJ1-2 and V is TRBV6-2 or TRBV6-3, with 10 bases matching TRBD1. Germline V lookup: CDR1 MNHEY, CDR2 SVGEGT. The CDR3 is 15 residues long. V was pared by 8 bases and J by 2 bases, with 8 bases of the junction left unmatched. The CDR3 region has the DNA TGTGCCAGCCGGGGACAGGGGACGAAAAACTATGGCTACACCTTC. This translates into CASRGQGTKNYGYTF.

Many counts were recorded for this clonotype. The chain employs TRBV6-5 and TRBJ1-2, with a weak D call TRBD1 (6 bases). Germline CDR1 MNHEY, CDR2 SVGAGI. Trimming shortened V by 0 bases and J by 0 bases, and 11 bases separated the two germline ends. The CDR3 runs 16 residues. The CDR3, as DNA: TGTGCCAGCAGTTACTCCGGGGGCAGCTCTAACTATGGCTACACCTTC. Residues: CASSYSGGSSNYGYTF.

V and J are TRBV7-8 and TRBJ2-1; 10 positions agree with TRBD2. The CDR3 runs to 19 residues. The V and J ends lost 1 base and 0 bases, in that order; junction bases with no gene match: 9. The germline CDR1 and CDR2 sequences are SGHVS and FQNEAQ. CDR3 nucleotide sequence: TGTGCCAGCAGCTTAGGGATTAGCGGGAGGATTAGCTCCTACAATGAGCAGTTCTTC. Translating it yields CASSLGISGRISSYNEQFF.

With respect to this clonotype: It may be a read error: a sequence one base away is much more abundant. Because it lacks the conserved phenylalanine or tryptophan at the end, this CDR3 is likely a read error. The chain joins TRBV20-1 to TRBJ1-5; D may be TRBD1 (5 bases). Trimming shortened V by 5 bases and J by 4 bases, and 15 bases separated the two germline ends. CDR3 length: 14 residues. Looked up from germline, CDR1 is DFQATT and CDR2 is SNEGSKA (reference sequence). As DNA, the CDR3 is TGCAGTGCTGGGCCAGGGAGGGGTAATCAGCCCCAGCATCTT. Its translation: CSAGPGRGNQPQHL.

CDR3 sequence: CSARPPQREYQFF. In DNA, the CDR3 is TGCAGTGCTAGACCCCCCCAGCGGGAGTATCAGTTCTTC. V gene TRBV20-1 combines with J gene TRBJ2-1, with 8 nucleotides matching TRBD2. V was clipped by 2 bases and J by 13 bases; unmatched bases: 10. The V gene's germline CDR1 is DFQATT and CDR2 SNEGSKA (reference sequence). The CDR3 extends over 13 amino acids.

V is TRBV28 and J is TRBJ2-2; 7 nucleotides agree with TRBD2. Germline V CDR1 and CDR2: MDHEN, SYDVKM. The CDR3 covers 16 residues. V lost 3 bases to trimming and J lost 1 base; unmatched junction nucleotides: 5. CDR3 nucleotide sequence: TGTGCCAGCAGTTTGACAGCGGGGATGAACACCGGGGAGCTGTTTTTT. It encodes CASSLTAGMNTGELFF.

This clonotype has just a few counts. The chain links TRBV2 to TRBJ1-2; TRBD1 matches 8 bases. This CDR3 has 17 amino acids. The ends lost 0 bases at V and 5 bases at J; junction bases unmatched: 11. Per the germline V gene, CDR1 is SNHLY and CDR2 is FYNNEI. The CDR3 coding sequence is TGTGCCAGCAGTGAAGCCCTGGGCAGGGGGCCCCTATATGGCTACACCTTC. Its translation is CASSEALGRGPLYGYTF.

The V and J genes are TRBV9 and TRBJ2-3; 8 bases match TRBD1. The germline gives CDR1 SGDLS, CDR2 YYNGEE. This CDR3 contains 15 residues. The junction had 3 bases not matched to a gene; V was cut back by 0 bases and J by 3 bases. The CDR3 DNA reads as TGTGCCAGCAGCGTAGGGGACAGGTCAACAGATACGCAGTATTTT. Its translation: CASSVGDRSTDTQYF.

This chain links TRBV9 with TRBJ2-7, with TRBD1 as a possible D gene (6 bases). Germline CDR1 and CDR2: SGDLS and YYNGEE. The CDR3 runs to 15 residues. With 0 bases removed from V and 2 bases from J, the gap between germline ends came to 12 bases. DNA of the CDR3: TGTGCCAGCAGCGTAGAGGGACACTCAGCCTACGAGCAGTACTTC. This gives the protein CASSVEGHSAYEQYF.

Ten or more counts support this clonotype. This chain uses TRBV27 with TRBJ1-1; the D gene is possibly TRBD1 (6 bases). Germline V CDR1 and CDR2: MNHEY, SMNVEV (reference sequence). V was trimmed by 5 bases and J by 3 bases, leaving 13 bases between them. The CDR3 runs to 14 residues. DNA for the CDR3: TGTGCCAGCAGTGCTCTACAGGGTGACACTGAAGCTTTCTTT. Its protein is CASSALQGDTEAFF.

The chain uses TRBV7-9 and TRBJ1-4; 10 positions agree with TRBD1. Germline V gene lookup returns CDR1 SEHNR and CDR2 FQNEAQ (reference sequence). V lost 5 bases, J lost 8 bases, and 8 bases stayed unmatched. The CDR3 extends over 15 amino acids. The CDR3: CASSPRTGGIEKLFF. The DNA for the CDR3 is TGTGCCAGCAGCCCCCGGACAGGGGGTATCGAAAAACTGTTTTTT.

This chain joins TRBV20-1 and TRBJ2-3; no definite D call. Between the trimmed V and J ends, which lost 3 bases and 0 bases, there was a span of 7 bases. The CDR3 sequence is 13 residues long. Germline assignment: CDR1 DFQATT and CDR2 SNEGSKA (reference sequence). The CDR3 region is CSARGLSTDTQYF. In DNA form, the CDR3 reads TGCAGTGCTAGGGGTCTAAGCACAGATACGCAGTATTTT.

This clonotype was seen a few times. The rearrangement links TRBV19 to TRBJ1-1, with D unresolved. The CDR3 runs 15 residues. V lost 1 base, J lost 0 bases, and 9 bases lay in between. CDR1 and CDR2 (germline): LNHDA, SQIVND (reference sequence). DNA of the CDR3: TGTGCCAGTAGTATAGCCCCAAGGGTGAACACTGAAGCTTTCTTT. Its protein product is CASSIAPRVNTEAFF.

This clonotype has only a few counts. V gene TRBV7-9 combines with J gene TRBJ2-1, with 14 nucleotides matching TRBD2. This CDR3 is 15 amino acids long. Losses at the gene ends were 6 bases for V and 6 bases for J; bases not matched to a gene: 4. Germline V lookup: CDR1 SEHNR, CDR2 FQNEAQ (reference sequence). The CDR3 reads CASRLGLAGVNEQFF. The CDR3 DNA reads TGTGCCAGCAGACTGGGACTAGCGGGGGTCAATGAGCAGTTCTTC.

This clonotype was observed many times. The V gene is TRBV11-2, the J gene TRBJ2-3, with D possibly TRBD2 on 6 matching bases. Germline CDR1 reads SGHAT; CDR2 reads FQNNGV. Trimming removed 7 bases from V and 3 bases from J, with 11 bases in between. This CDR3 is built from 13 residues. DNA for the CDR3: TGTGCCAGCAACCCCCTAGCGACAGATACGCAGTATTTT. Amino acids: CASNPLATDTQYF.

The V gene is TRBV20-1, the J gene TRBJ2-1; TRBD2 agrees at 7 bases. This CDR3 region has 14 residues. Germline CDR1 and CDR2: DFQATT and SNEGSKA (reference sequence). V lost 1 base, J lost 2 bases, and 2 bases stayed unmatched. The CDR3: CSARASGAYNEQFF. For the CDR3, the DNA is TGCAGTGCTAGAGCTAGCGGCGCCTACAATGAGCAGTTCTTC.

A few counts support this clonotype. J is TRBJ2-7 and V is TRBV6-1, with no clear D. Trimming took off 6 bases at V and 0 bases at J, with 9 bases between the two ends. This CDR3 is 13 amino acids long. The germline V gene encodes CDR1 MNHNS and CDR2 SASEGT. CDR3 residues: CASSPLNSYEQYF. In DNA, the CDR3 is TGTGCCAGCAGCCCATTAAACTCCTACGAGCAGTACTTC.

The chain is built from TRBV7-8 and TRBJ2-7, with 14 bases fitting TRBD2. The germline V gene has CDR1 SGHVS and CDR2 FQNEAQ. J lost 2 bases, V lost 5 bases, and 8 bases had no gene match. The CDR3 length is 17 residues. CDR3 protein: CASSRLAGGSPAYEQYF. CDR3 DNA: TGTGCCAGCAGCCGACTAGCGGGAGGGTCTCCTGCCTACGAGCAGTACTTC.

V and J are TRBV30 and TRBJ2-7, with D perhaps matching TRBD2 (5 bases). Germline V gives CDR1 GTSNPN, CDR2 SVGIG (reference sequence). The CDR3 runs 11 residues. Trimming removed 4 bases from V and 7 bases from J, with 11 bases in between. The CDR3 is CAWNTRREQYF. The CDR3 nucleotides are TGTGCCTGGAATACTAGAAGGGAGCAGTACTTC.

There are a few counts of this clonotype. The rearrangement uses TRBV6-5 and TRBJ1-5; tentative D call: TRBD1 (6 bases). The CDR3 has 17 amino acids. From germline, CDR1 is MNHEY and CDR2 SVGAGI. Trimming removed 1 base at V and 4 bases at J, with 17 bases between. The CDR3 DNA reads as TGTGCCAGCAGTTACTGGGGGACATTCGAGGGGAATCAGCCCCAGCATTTT. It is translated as CASSYWGTFEGNQPQHF.